This TCR beta chain was found in a study of CD8 T cells in Susac syndrome. Across the whole study: Treatment status at blood draw for the Susac syndrome patients was therapy-naive, corticosteroids, or intravenous immunoglobulin alone.

Reverse transcription used about 0.45 to 1 ug RNA and random hexamers. TCRdb reanalysed the immunoSEQ multiplex PCR reads using MiXCR and keeps one entry per CDR3 protein. The sample yields 240,000 or so distinct CDR3 sequences, about 96% seen once. CDR1 SGHVS and CDR2 FNYEAQ come from the germline V gene. Trimming took off 0 bases at V and 1 base at J, with 6 bases between the two ends. The CDR3 consists of 15 residues. Sequenced: CD4+ T cells from PBMCs. This receptor was identified in a human donor with Susac syndrome. The genes are TRBV7-6 and TRBJ2-2; a weak D match, TRBD2 (6 bases). In DNA, the CDR3 is TGTGCCAGCAGCTTAGCGGGAGGGAACACCGGGGAGCTGTTTTTT. Protein: CASSLAGGNTGELFF.